The present entry profiles one TCR beta chain with its context. Its specificity is unknown. V lost 2 bases to trimming and J lost 5 bases, with 6 bases between them. The germline V gene has CDR1 SGHAT and CDR2 FQNNGV. CDR3 length equals 12 residues. The source of the sample is a study of cytomegalovirus exposure and HLA in healthy donors. Study-level points and caveats: Later work associated more than 15,000 TCR beta sequences with HLA alleles at 0.05 false discovery rate.

In the PCR, 60 Vbeta and 13 Jbeta primers were used. The table came from immunoSEQ multiplex PCR; TCRdb's copy has only in-frame clones and leaves some out. Of around 100,000 clones listed, 65% to 90% are singletons. The chain carries TRBV11-2 and TRBJ1-1; D is unclear. Sequencing was done on a sample of PBMCs. This clonotype was sampled from a woman between 65 and 79 years old in good health and CMV-seropositive. The CDR3 DNA reads TGTGCCAGCAGCTTATCGGTTACTGAAGCTTTCTTT. Its protein product is CASSLSVTEAFF.